The present entry profiles one TCR beta chain with its context. Its specificity is unknown. Sorted T cells were CFSE-labeled and cultured four to five days with allogeneic regulatory or mature dendritic cells at 1:10. This CDR3 is 13 amino acids long. The V and J ends lost 1 base and 6 bases respectively, with 10 bases between them. Germline CDR1 SNHLY, CDR2 FYNNEI. The sample is drawn from a study of regulatory dendritic cells for organ transplantation. The table came from immunoSEQ multiplex PCR; TCRdb's copy has only in-frame clones and leaves some out. The sample holds approximately 12,000 clones; roughly 90% are singletons and the top ten take 0.2% to 0.25%.

The sample was naive CD8+ T cells from blood cultured with regulatory dendritic cells. Subset given: CD45RA+ naive T cells. The sequence derives from a human donor in good health. The gene calls are TRBV2 and TRBJ2-7, with unresolved D. The CDR3 nucleotides are TGTGCCAGCAGTGAAGGGCACCTACGCGAGCAGTACTTC. Protein product: CASSEGHLREQYF.